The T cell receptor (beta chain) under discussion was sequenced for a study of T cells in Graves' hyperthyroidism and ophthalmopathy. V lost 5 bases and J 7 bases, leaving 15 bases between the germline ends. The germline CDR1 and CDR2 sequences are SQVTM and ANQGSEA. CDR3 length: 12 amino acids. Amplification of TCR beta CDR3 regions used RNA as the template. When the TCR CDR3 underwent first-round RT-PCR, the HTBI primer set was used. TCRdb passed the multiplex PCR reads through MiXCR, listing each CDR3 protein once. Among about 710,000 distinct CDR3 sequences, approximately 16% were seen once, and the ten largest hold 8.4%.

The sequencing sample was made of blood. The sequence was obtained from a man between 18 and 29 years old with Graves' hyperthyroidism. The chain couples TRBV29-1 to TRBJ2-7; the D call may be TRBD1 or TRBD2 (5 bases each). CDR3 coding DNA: TGCAGCGTTTGGGACGGAGTGCGGGAGCAGTACTTC. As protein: CSVWDGVREQYF.